One and the same sample provided the 28 T cell receptor beta chains below, sequenced in a study of T cell repertoires in cytomegalovirus infection. Via MiXCR, TCRdb re-called the reads, giving one row per CDR3 protein. Of 110,000 to 150,000 distinct CDR3 sequences listed, about 32% are singletons. The antigens of these receptors remain unknown. Sequences were derived from CD8+ T cells from cultured PBMCs, sampled from culture after CMV antigen stimulation. These receptors were obtained from a human donor in good health (CMV status not recorded). Some clones in this sample may be carry-over from other donors' samples.

This clonotype turned up a few times. This rearrangement joins TRBV29-1 to TRBJ2-7, with 9 bases matching TRBD2. The CDR3 is 14 residues long. The V segment lost 4 bases and the J segment 1 base; nucleotides outside the gene matches: 5. CDR1 and CDR2 (germline): SQVTM, ANQGSEA. The CDR3 DNA reads TGCAGCGTTGGGTTCGCGGGGGGGTCCTACGAGCAGTACTTC. Translating gives CSVGFAGGSYEQYF.

The V gene is TRBV3-1, the J gene TRBJ2-1; D is possibly TRBD1 (5 bases). CDR1 is LGHDT and CDR2 is YNNKEL in the germline V gene (reference sequence). V lost 0 bases and J 0 bases, leaving 9 bases between the germline ends. The CDR3 runs to 16 residues. CDR3 in DNA: TGTGCCAGCAGCCAAGAGTGGGGCAGCTCCTACAATGAGCAGTTCTTC. Amino acids: CASSQEWGSSYNEQFF.

There are a few counts of this clonotype. V gene TRBV5-1 combines with J gene TRBJ2-7; 8 bases are a match to TRBD1. This CDR3 is built from 13 residues. Germline lookup yields CDR1 SGHRS and CDR2 YFSETQ. V was clipped by 4 bases and J by 3 bases; unmatched bases: 3. The CDR3 DNA reads as TGCGCCAGCAGCGCCGGGACAGGCTACGAGCAGTACTTC. It translates to CASSAGTGYEQYF.

Concerning this clonotype itself: The germline gene is not matched at one end of the junction; a read error may be the cause. The chain links TRBV13 to TRBJ1-1, with D possibly being TRBD1 (5 bases). CDR3 size: 15 residues. Germline lookup yields CDR1 PRHDT and CDR2 FYEKMQ (reference sequence). The CDR3 spells CASSLGRGENTEAVF. In nucleotides, the CDR3 is TGTGCCAGCAGCTTAGGGAGGGGAGAGAACACTGAAGCTGTCTTT. Full variable domain (outside the CDR3, taken from reference TRBV13 and TRBJ1-1): AAGVIQSPRHLIKEKRETATLKCYPIPRHDTVYWYQQGPGQDPQFLISFYEKMQSDKGSIPDRFSAQQFSDYHSELNMSSLELGDSALYFCASSLGRGENTEAVFGQGTRLTVV.

This chain connects TRBV20-1 to TRBJ1-4; 9 bases map to TRBD1. Germline V gene data show CDR1 as DFQATT and CDR2 as SNEGSKA (reference sequence). This CDR3 is built from 17 residues. V shed 0 bases and J 6 bases; nucleotides not matched to a gene: 11. The CDR3 sequence: CSARDGEGDRVHEKLFF. The CDR3 region has the DNA TGCAGTGCTAGAGATGGGGAGGGGGACAGGGTTCATGAAAAACTGTTTTTT.

This clonotype was counted ten times or more. This chain links TRBV7-8 with TRBJ2-3, with 8 nucleotides matching TRBD2. The CDR3 covers 15 residues. V was pared by 6 bases and J by 2 bases, with 7 bases of the junction left unmatched. Germline CDR1 SGHVS, CDR2 FQNEAQ. This CDR3 is CASSHSGGFTDTQYF. The CDR3 DNA sequence: TGTGCCAGCAGTCACTCGGGGGGGTTCACAGATACGCAGTATTTT.

The table lists this clonotype with a few counts. The CDR3 coding sequence is TGTGCCAGCAGCTTAGATCGGGGGGGGGGCGGTCCAAATGAGCAGTTCTTC. The encoded protein is CASSLDRGGGGPNEQFF. The V and J genes are TRBV7-2 and TRBJ2-1, with 8 nucleotides matching TRBD2. The CDR3 contains 17 residues. After removal of 1 base from V and 7 bases from J, the junction contained 12 bases not matched to a gene. The germline V gene encodes CDR1 SGHTA and CDR2 FQGNSA. Based on the CDR3 plus reference TRBV7-2 and TRBJ2-1, the full variable domain is GAGVSQSPSNKVTEKGKDVELRCDPISGHTALYWYRQSLGQGLEFLIYFQGNSAPDKSGLPSDRFSAERTGGSVSTLTIQRTQQEDSAVYLCASSLDRGGGGPNEQFFGPGTRLTVL.

In this sample, this clonotype turned up a few times. The rearrangement links TRBV7-9 to TRBJ2-3; possibly TRBD1 for D (5 bases). This CDR3 comprises 15 residues. The V end was cut by 5 bases, the J end by 2 bases, with 14 bases between. Germline CDR1 reads SEHNR; CDR2 reads FQNEAQ (reference sequence). The CDR3 reads CASSRAPGYTDTQYF. The CDR3 bases are TGTGCCAGCAGCAGGGCGCCAGGGTACACAGATACGCAGTATTTT. The variable domain in full, with the rest retrieved from reference TRBV7-9 and TRBJ2-3, is DTGVSQNPRHKITKRGQNVTFRCDPISEHNRLYWYRQTLGQGPEFLTYFQNEAQLEKSRLLSDRFSAERPKGSFSTLEIQRTEQGDSAMYLCASSRAPGYTDTQYFGPGTRLTVL.

This clonotype was counted a few times. This sequence joins TRBV28 and TRBJ2-2; the D is unclear. Looked up from germline, CDR1 is MDHEN and CDR2 is SYDVKM. CDR3 length equals 14 residues. V was cut by 3 bases and J by 1 base, with 6 bases left in between. The CDR3 DNA reads TGTGCCAGCAGTTTTCGGAGGAACACCGGGGAGCTGTTTTTT. Translated, it gives CASSFRRNTGELFF.

This clonotype was counted ten times or more. This chain connects TRBV24-1 to TRBJ1-2; 7 positions match TRBD1. CDR3 length: 18 amino acids. Germline CDR1 reads KGHDR; CDR2 reads SFDVKD. V lost 7 bases to trimming and J lost 8 bases; unmatched junction nucleotides: 24. This chain's CDR3 is CATRPFGPPPWQGEGYTF. For the CDR3, the DNA is TGTGCCACCAGACCATTTGGCCCCCCACCCTGGCAGGGGGAAGGCTACACCTTC.

This chain links TRBV6-6 with TRBJ1-1; possible D gene TRBD1, 5 bases. The CDR3 is 14 amino acids. In germline, CDR1 is MNHNY, CDR2 SVGAGI (reference sequence). V dropped 7 bases and J dropped 6 bases, with 18 bases sitting between them. CDR3: CASTLGPGVAEAFF. In nucleotides, the CDR3 is TGTGCCAGCACTCTGGGACCCGGGGTGGCTGAAGCTTTCTTT.

The V call is TRBV7-2, the J call TRBJ1-5; possibly TRBD1 for D (6 bases). The germline CDR1 and CDR2 sequences are SGHTA and FQGNSA. The V and J ends lost 1 base and 5 bases respectively, with 15 bases between them. The CDR3 extends over 16 amino acids. CDR3 in amino acids: CASSLGTASWHQPQHF. DNA of the CDR3: TGTGCCAGCAGCTTAGGGACAGCCTCCTGGCATCAGCCCCAGCATTTT. Together with reference TRBV7-2 and TRBJ1-5, the CDR3 gives the full variable domain: GAGVSQSPSNKVTEKGKDVELRCDPISGHTALYWYRQSLGQGLEFLIYFQGNSAPDKSGLPSDRFSAERTGGSVSTLTIQRTQQEDSAVYLCASSLGTASWHQPQHFGDGTRLSIL.

This clonotype was seen more than once but under ten times. This chain uses TRBV12-3 or TRBV12-4 with TRBJ1-5, with D perhaps matching TRBD1 (5 bases). The CDR3 spans 16 residues. With 8 bases removed from V and 1 base from J, the gap between germline ends came to 18 bases. The CDR3 reads CASRMSRDSSNQPQHF. The DNA for the CDR3 is TGTGCCAGCCGTATGAGCAGGGATTCGAGCAATCAGCCCCAGCATTTT.

The gene calls are TRBV10-3 and TRBJ1-4, with D possibly TRBD1 on 5 matching bases. There are 14 residues in the CDR3. V shed 2 bases and J shed 6 bases, with 10 bases lying between them. The germline CDR1 and CDR2 sequences are ENHRY and SYGVKD. DNA of the CDR3: TGTGCCATCAGTGAGGCGGGGCTTCATGAAAAACTGTTTTTT. This sequence encodes CAISEAGLHEKLFF.

The V and J genes are TRBV28 and TRBJ2-6, with D hard to call. Germline CDR1 and CDR2: MDHEN and SYDVKM. Trimming left V 7 bases short and J 8 bases short, with 21 bases between. The CDR3 is 16 amino acids. This chain's CDR3 is CASIPPSDAGPNVLTF. Written as DNA, the CDR3 is TGTGCCAGCATTCCCCCGTCGGACGCTGGTCCCAACGTCCTGACTTTC.

Here the CDR3 reads CASSQVTGGGQPQHF. The CDR3 bases are TGCGCCAGCAGCCAAGTGACAGGGGGCGGTCAGCCCCAGCATTTT. J is TRBJ1-5 and V is TRBV4-1; TRBD1 agrees at 10 bases. Germline V CDR1 and CDR2: MGHRA, YSYEKL. The CDR3 consists of 15 residues. J lost 6 bases, V lost 1 base, and 3 bases had no gene match.

This sequence joins TRBV7-2 and TRBJ2-7, with D unclear. This CDR3 spans 14 amino acids. Germline assignment: CDR1 SGHTA and CDR2 FQGNSA. Trimming stripped 5 bases from V and 2 bases from J, with 13 bases between. The CDR3 spells CASSPYLGPYEQYF. Written as DNA, the CDR3 is TGTGCCAGCAGCCCATATTTAGGCCCCTACGAGCAGTACTTC. Supplemented by reference TRBV7-2 and TRBJ2-7, the full variable domain reads GAGVSQSPSNKVTEKGKDVELRCDPISGHTALYWYRQSLGQGLEFLIYFQGNSAPDKSGLPSDRFSAERTGGSVSTLTIQRTQQEDSAVYLCASSPYLGPYEQYFGPGTRLTVT.

This clonotype showed up just once. This chain joins TRBV9 and TRBJ1-1; a possible D gene is TRBD1 (6 bases). The V end was cut by 5 bases, the J end by 1 base, with 18 bases between. CDR1 is SGDLS, CDR2 YYNGEE, per germline. CDR3 size: 16 residues. The CDR3 loop is CASSIGGGPQNTEAFF. The CDR3 coding sequence is TGTGCCAGCAGTATTGGAGGGGGGCCTCAGAACACTGAAGCTTTCTTT. The full variable domain, rest sourced from reference TRBV9 and TRBJ1-1, is DSGVTQTPKHLITATGQRVTLRCSPRSGDLSVYWYQQSLDQGLQFLIQYYNGEERAKGNILERFSAQQFPDLHSELNLSSLELGDSALYFCASSIGGGPQNTEAFFGQGTRLTVV.

This clonotype has at least ten counts. The chain recombines TRBV7-6 with TRBJ2-5; 8 nucleotides agree with TRBD1. Trimming took 1 base from V and 1 from J; bases not matched to a gene: 5. The CDR3 has 16 residues. The germline V gene has CDR1 SGHVS and CDR2 FNYEAQ. CDR3 loop: CASSLGQGIFQETQYF. CDR3 coding DNA: TGTGCCAGCAGCTTAGGACAGGGGATTTTCCAAGAGACCCAGTACTTC.

This clonotype was detected a few times. V is TRBV6-1 and J is TRBJ2-7; 7 bases fit TRBD2. The CDR3 covers 12 residues. Unmatched junction bases numbered 3, after V lost 6 bases and J lost 4 bases. CDR1 is MNHNS and CDR2 is SASEGT in the germline V gene. The CDR3 DNA reads as TGTGCCAGCAGCGCGGGGGATTACGAGCAGTACTTC. Translated, it gives CASSAGDYEQYF.

The chain combines TRBV7-9 with TRBJ2-3; D is possibly TRBD2 (6 bases). CDR3 length: 15 amino acids. Germline lookup yields CDR1 SEHNR and CDR2 FQNEAQ (reference sequence). Trimming took off 2 bases at V and 3 bases at J, with 12 bases between the two ends. CDR3 amino acids: CASSLTEGNTDTQYF. CDR3 sequence (DNA): TGTGCCAGCAGCTTAACGGAGGGGAATACAGATACGCAGTATTTT. Looking up the rest from reference TRBV7-9 and TRBJ2-3 gives the full variable domain: DTGVSQNPRHKITKRGQNVTFRCDPISEHNRLYWYRQTLGQGPEFLTYFQNEAQLEKSRLLSDRFSAERPKGSFSTLEIQRTEQGDSAMYLCASSLTEGNTDTQYFGPGTRLTVL.

This clonotype was counted between two and nine times. The chain links TRBV11-2 to TRBJ2-4, with D perhaps matching TRBD1 (6 bases). This CDR3 region has 16 residues. Germline assignment: CDR1 SGHAT and CDR2 FQNNGV. Trimming removed 0 bases at V and 6 bases at J, with 15 bases between. Here the CDR3 DNA reads TGTGCCAGCAGCTTAGATCAGGACAGTTTAGTAAACATTCAGTACTTC. The encoded protein is CASSLDQDSLVNIQYF.

The chain has TRBV6-8 and TRBJ1-2; 9 bases map to TRBD1. The CDR3 extends over 15 amino acids. Germline CDR1 is MNHGY and CDR2 is SAAAGT. V dropped 7 bases and J dropped 4; count of bases not matched to a gene: 10. CDR3 sequence (DNA): TGTGCCAGCAAAAACGGGACAGGGCCCCTCTATGGCTACACCTTC. Protein sequence: CASKNGTGPLYGYTF.

This clonotype came up a few times. The chain combines TRBV7-9 with TRBJ1-5; TRBD1 might be the D (5 bases). Germline lookup yields CDR1 SEHNR and CDR2 FQNEAQ (reference sequence). This CDR3 spans 15 amino acids. V gave up 1 base and J gave up 7 bases, with 14 bases separating them. CDR3 region: CASSLEGQGGQPQHF. The CDR3 DNA sequence: TGTGCCAGCAGCTTAGAGGGCCAGGGTGGCCAGCCCCAGCATTTT.

This clonotype was seen more than once but under ten times. The rearrangement uses TRBV7-3 and TRBJ2-3, with 8 positions matching TRBD2. The CDR3 totals 16 residues. The germline gives CDR1 SGHTA, CDR2 FQGTGA. V lost 5 bases and J lost 2; bases outside the gene matches: 9. Here the CDR3 reads CASSPKAAGVTDTQYF. In DNA, the CDR3 is TGTGCCAGCAGCCCGAAAGCAGCGGGGGTCACAGATACGCAGTATTTT.

This clonotype was found a few times. V usage is TRBV9 and J usage is TRBJ2-7; weak D call: TRBD2 (5 bases). Germline lookup yields CDR1 SGDLS and CDR2 YYNGEE. The V end lost 4 bases, the J end lost 2 bases, and 16 bases lay between the germline ends. The CDR3 spans 15 residues. The CDR3 here is CASSLEASSTYEQYF. CDR3 nucleotide sequence: TGTGCCAGCAGCCTTGAGGCTAGCAGTACCTACGAGCAGTACTTC.

This clonotype was picked up a small number of times. The chain has TRBV28 and TRBJ1-6; D call uncertain. The CDR3 is 16 amino acids. Trimming took off 4 bases at V and 10 bases at J, with 20 bases between the two ends. Germline loops: CDR1 MDHEN, CDR2 SYDVKM. CDR3 protein: CASSSAGSSYGSPLHF. The CDR3, as DNA: TGTGCCAGCAGTTCGGCAGGCTCCTCGTACGGGTCACCCCTCCACTTT.

The V gene is TRBV28, the J gene TRBJ2-1; TRBD1 matches at 9 bases. With 5 bases clipped from V and 4 bases from J, the junction kept 12 bases outside the gene matches. This CDR3 region has 17 residues. CDR1 and CDR2 (germline): MDHEN, SYDVKM. CDR3 bases: TGTGCCAGCAGTGAACTATCCGGGACAGGGAGTTACAATGAGCAGTTCTTC. It encodes CASSELSGTGSYNEQFF.